The clone carrying this T cell receptor beta chain was seen a handful of times. Its antigen is not identified. CDR3 length: 13 residues. Trimming took 6 bases from V and 2 from J, leaving 11 bases between them. The data were taken from a study of T-cell reconstitution after alpha-beta-depleted transplantation in children. Points from the study as a whole: Diversity and T-cell counts at one year after transplant derived mostly from new T cells. It was surviving recipient T cells and thymic progenitors that gave some patients high TCRbeta diversity at day 60. Several hundred rapidly expanded clones from non-depleted graft cells reportedly supplied alpha-beta T cells about two months post-transplant.

It was with unique molecular identifiers that the TCRbeta library was prepared. MiXCR, run by TCRdb on the PCR reads, gives a single entry per CDR3 protein. The sample shows hundreds of thousands of distinct CDR3 sequences, 15% to 20% of them seen only once. This receptor was taken from a boy under two years old who had a stem cell transplant for Wiskott-Aldrich syndrome, so the T cells may come from the graft donor. The gene calls are TRBV12-3 or TRBV12-4 and TRBJ2-7; the D is unclear. The specimen comprised PBMCs, mostly from graft donor cells, sampled 360 days after TCRalphabeta/CD19-depleted stem cell transplant. The CDR3 DNA reads as TGTGCCAGCAGCCGCTCTAAGCCCTACGAGCAGTACTTC. It translates to CASSRSKPYEQYF.